This T cell receptor (beta chain) is from a study of CD8 T cells in Susac syndrome. General study results and limits: By the study's own acknowledgment, its TCR sequencing and HLA analysis included relatively few individuals.

Germline loops: CDR1 SGDLS, CDR2 YYNGEE. V shed 5 bases, J shed 0 bases, and the junction held 10 bases outside the gene matches. This CDR3 comprises 16 residues. Peripheral blood CD8+ and CD4+ T cells were profiled by TCR beta sequencing. The multiple sclerosis controls, all treatment-naive patients, had relapsing-remitting disease that was stable or active. With random hexamers, roughly 0.45 to 1 ug RNA was reverse transcribed. An immunoSEQ multiplex PCR amplified TCR beta CDR3 over 54 Vbeta and 13 Jbeta. TCRdb itself ran the immunoSEQ multiplex PCR reads through MiXCR, one entry per CDR3 protein. The data contain approximately 170,000 distinct CDR3 sequences, roughly 95% of them singletons. In the case of this clonotype: Its specificity is unknown.

The origin of this receptor is a human donor with multiple sclerosis. The J gene is TRBJ1-1, the V gene TRBV9; 7 bases align to TRBD1. Sequenced: CD4+ T cells from PBMCs. This CDR3 is CASRGHLGGMNTEAFF. Written as DNA, the CDR3 is TGTGCCAGCAGAGGACACTTAGGGGGCATGAACACTGAAGCTTTCTTT. The whole variable domain, remainder taken from reference TRBV9 and TRBJ1-1, is DSGVTQTPKHLITATGQRVTLRCSPRSGDLSVYWYQQSLDQGLQFLIQYYNGEERAKGNILERFSAQQFPDLHSELNLSSLELGDSALYFCASRGHLGGMNTEAFFGQGTRLTVV.